Listed below are T cell receptor beta chains from one sample, sequenced in a study of early T cells in non-severe SARS-CoV-2 infection. TCRdb passed the 5' RACE reads through MiXCR, listing each CDR3 protein once. This sample has roughly 77,000 distinct CDR3 sequences, with about 12% found just once. The sequenced sample consisted of whole blood. The receptors shown here come from an adult who was a healthcare worker with PCR-confirmed SARS-CoV-2 infection or an uninfected control (not recorded which). The CDR3 runs from the conserved cysteine through the conserved F or W. D genes are given only for firm matches. The listing skips clone size in some rows; elsewhere it reads once, few, many or a size class.

V: TRBV6-1
D: NA
J: TRBJ2-3
size: many
DNA: TGTGCCAGCAGGAGGGGTAGCACAGATACGCAGTATTTT
CDR3: CASRRGSTDTQYF

V: TRBV2
D: NA
J: TRBJ2-1
size: many
DNA: TGTGCCAGCAGTGAGGATAGGGGGAATGAGCAGTTCTTC
CDR3: CASSEDRGNEQFF

V: TRBV5-1
D: NA
J: TRBJ1-3
size: NA
DNA: TGCGCCAGCATGGAGGGCTCTGGAAACACCATATATTTT
CDR3: CASMEGSGNTIYF

V: TRBV4-1
D: NA
J: TRBJ1-6
size: many
DNA: TGCGCCAGCAGCCAAGTCAAACAGGGAGATTCACCCCTCCACTTT
CDR3: CASSQVKQGDSPLHF

V: TRBV2
D: NA
J: TRBJ1-5
size: NA
DNA: TGTGCCAGCAGTGACGACAGGCTGCAGCCCCAGCATTTT
CDR3: CASSDDRLQPQHF

V: TRBV6-5
D: NA
J: TRBJ1-6
size: NA
DNA: TGTGCCAGCAGTTACAGGGAAGGTTATAATTCACCCCTCCACTTT
CDR3: CASSYREGYNSPLHF

V: TRBV30
D: NA
J: TRBJ1-6
size: NA
DNA: TGTGCCTGGAATAACGGGCTGGGATCACCCCTCCACTTT
CDR3: CAWNNGLGSPLHF

V: TRBV27
D: NA
J: TRBJ2-7
size: NA
DNA: TGTGCCAGCAGTTTATCAAGAGGAAAGGACGAGCAGTACTTC
CDR3: CASSLSRGKDEQYF

V: TRBV10-3
D: TRBD1
J: TRBJ2-3
size: once
DNA: TGTGCCATCAGTGATAGGGGGCTTGCAGATACGCAGTATTTT
CDR3: CAISDRGLADTQYF

V: TRBV6-5
D: NA
J: TRBJ1-1
size: NA
DNA: TGTGCCAGCAGTTATCGAGTCGCGTCACGGAACACTGAAGCTTTCTTT
CDR3: CASSYRVASRNTEAFF

V: TRBV7-8
D: NA
J: TRBJ1-2
size: many
DNA: TGTGCCAGCAGCATGGCCGGGAGCTATGGCTACACCTTC
CDR3: CASSMAGSYGYTF

V: TRBV4-1
D: TRBD2
J: TRBJ2-7
size: NA
DNA: TGCGCCAGCAGCCAAGACCAGACTAGCGGGAGAGGAGAGCAGTACTTC
CDR3: CASSQDQTSGRGEQYF

V: TRBV19
D: NA
J: TRBJ1-5
size: many
DNA: TGTGCCAGTAGTATAGCAGTTAATCAGCCCCAGCATTTT
CDR3: CASSIAVNQPQHF

V: TRBV9
D: TRBD2
J: TRBJ2-1
size: NA
DNA: TGTGCCAGCAGCCGGAGACTAGCGGCCAATGAGCAGTTCTTC
CDR3: CASSRRLAANEQFF

V: TRBV18
D: TRBD1
J: TRBJ1-4
size: many
DNA: TGTGCCAGCTCACCATCGGGACAGGGGAATGAAAAACTGTTTTTT
CDR3: CASSPSGQGNEKLFF

V: TRBV2
D: TRBD2
J: TRBJ2-3
size: NA
DNA: TGTGCCAGCAGTGAGACTAGCGGGAATCCAGATACGCAGTATTTT
CDR3: CASSETSGNPDTQYF

V: TRBV3-1
D: TRBD1
J: TRBJ1-1
size: NA
DNA: TGTGCCAGCAGCCAGACAGGGGGCTGGGTTGAAGCTTTCTTT
CDR3: CASSQTGGWVEAFF

V: TRBV30
D: NA
J: TRBJ1-5
size: few
DNA: TGTGCCTGGAGTGTAGCCTTCGGCAATCAGCCCCAGCATTTT
CDR3: CAWSVAFGNQPQHF

V: TRBV12-5
D: NA
J: TRBJ2-7
size: many
DNA: TGTGCTAGTGGTTTGTTTGCGGGACAGACTTCCTACGAGCAGTACTTC
CDR3: CASGLFAGQTSYEQYF

V: TRBV29-1
D: NA
J: TRBJ1-2
size: NA
DNA: TGCAGCGTTGAAGAGAACAGCTCCCTCACCTTC
CDR3: CSVEENSSLTF